The rows below give T cell receptor beta chains drawn from one sample of a study of T cells in Graves' hyperthyroidism and ophthalmopathy. Each CDR3 protein gets one entry after TCRdb re-called the multiplex PCR reads with MiXCR. Of approximately 570,000 distinct CDR3 sequences in the sample, just under 20% were seen once. Sequenced: blood. The receptors derive from a man aged 35 to 55 with Graves' ophthalmopathy. Both conserved end residues are part of each CDR3. The D gene is left open where the match is weak. Size tells how often a clone was seen (once, few, many) or the class of an expanded clone, and some rows leave it out.

>.|.|TRBV19|TRBJ2-3
TGTGCCAGTAGTATAGTAACGGGATATAGCACAGATACGCAGTATTTT
CASSIVTGYSTDTQYF
>.|many|TRBV12-3/TRBV12-4|TRBJ1-2
TGTGCCAGCAGTTTTCAACAGATTAACTATGGCTACACCTTC
CASSFQQINYGYTF
>.|many|TRBV12-3/TRBV12-4|TRBJ2-3
TGTGCCAGCAGTTCCGAGGGAGGCACAGATACGCAGTATTTT
CASSSEGGTDTQYF
>.|.|TRBV3-2|TRBJ2-3
TGTGCCAGCACTTTAAAGGATCCGGGCCATTTCCATCACACAGATACGCAGTATTTT
CASTLKDPGHFHHTDTQYF
>.|many|TRBV20-1|TRBJ2-3
TGCAGTGCTAGAGATTTCGGTCTAGACCCAGATACGCAGTATTTT
CSARDFGLDPDTQYF
>TRBD2|many|TRBV2|TRBJ2-3
TGTGCCAGCAGTGAGCGGGAGCCAGATACGCAGTATTTT
CASSEREPDTQYF
>.|.|TRBV25-1|TRBJ2-1
TGTGCCAGCAGTGAATTTGGGGGGCGCGGTCATGAGCAGTTCTTC
CASSEFGGRGHEQFF
>.|few|TRBV7-6|TRBJ2-1
TGTGCCAGCAGCTTAGGGGCAAGCGCTGAGCAGTTCTTC
CASSLGASAEQFF
>.|many|TRBV20-1|TRBJ2-7
TGCAGTGCTGGGACCGGGACATCTATGTTTGACGAGCAGTACTTC
CSAGTGTSMFDEQYF
>.|.|TRBV20-1|TRBJ2-1
TGCAGTGCTAGAGATAAGTGGAATGAGCAGTTCTTC
CSARDKWNEQFF
>.|.|TRBV27|TRBJ1-5
TGTGCCAGCGGTCCATATCAGCCCCAGCATTTT
CASGPYQPQHF
>.|.|TRBV7-9|TRBJ2-6
TGTGCCAGCAGCTTAGCACGAGGATACGGGGCCAACGTCCTGACTTTC
CASSLARGYGANVLTF
>TRBD1|few|TRBV6-1|TRBJ2-5
TGTGCCAGCAGCGACAGGGTTGGGGGCCAAGAGACCCAGTACTTC
CASSDRVGGQETQYF
>.|many|TRBV7-2|TRBJ2-5
TGTGCCAGCAGCTTAAGGGGACTCCAAGAGACCCAGTACTTC
CASSLRGLQETQYF
>.|.|TRBV6-1|TRBJ1-1
TGTGCCAGCACCCTCACCCCCAACACTGAAGCTTTCTTT
CASTLTPNTEAFF
>.|.|TRBV27|TRBJ2-2
TGTGCCAGCAGTGCATATCCCTCGAACACCGGGGAGCTGTTTTTT
CASSAYPSNTGELFF
>.|.|TRBV7-9|TRBJ2-7
TGTGCCAGCAGCCCTACACCGGGGGACAGCGCGGCTGGTCTCTACGAGCAGTACTTC
CASSPTPGDSAAGLYEQYF
>.|.|TRBV9|TRBJ2-1
TGTGCCAGCAGCGTTTACGGCACAGCTTCCTACAATGAGCAGTTCTTC
CASSVYGTASYNEQFF
>.|.|TRBV27|TRBJ1-1
TGTGCCAGCAGTTCCCTGGGGAGCACTGAAGCTTTCTTT
CASSSLGSTEAFF
>.|many|TRBV7-2|TRBJ2-3
TGTGCCAGCAGCTATGGGCTGCCGACAGATACGCAGTATTTT
CASSYGLPTDTQYF
>TRBD1|few|TRBV30|TRBJ1-5
TGTGCCTGGAGTCCCCGGAGCGGGACAGGGGTAAATCAGCCCCAGCATTTT
CAWSPRSGTGVNQPQHF
>.|many|TRBV2|TRBJ1-3
TGTGCCAGCAGGGAAACCTCTGGAAACACCATATATTTT
CASRETSGNTIYF
>.|many|TRBV7-2|TRBJ1-1
TGTGCCAGCAGCCCCCGAGGGGGGAGGTACACTGAAGCTTTCTTT
CASSPRGGRYTEAFF
>.|.|TRBV5-8|TRBJ2-1
TGTGCCAGCAGCTTGGTGGGGGCTCGGTATGAGCAGTTCTTC
CASSLVGARYEQFF
>.|.|TRBV5-8|TRBJ2-7
TGTGCCAGCAGCTTGCGGGTCACGGTCTACGAGCAGTACTTC
CASSLRVTVYEQYF
>.|few|TRBV6-2/TRBV6-3|TRBJ1-2
TGTGCCAGCAGTTCGCCTGAATCGGGACCGCGGTACTATGGCTACACCTTC
CASSSPESGPRYYGYTF
>.|many|TRBV7-2|TRBJ2-3
TGTGCCAGCAGCTTAAGGAGGCGAGATACGCAGTATTTT
CASSLRRRDTQYF
>TRBD1|.|TRBV20-1|TRBJ1-2
TGCAGTGCTAGCAAAGGGGGCGGCGGGGGTGGCTACACCTTC
CSASKGGGGGGYTF
>.|many|TRBV28|TRBJ1-1
TGTGCCAGCAGTTTACTGGGGGCGCTTGGAGCTTTCTTT
CASSLLGALGAFF
>TRBD1|many|TRBV12-3/TRBV12-4|TRBJ1-1
TGTGCCAGCAGTTTGCAGGGGGTAATGAACACTGAAGCTTTCTTT
CASSLQGVMNTEAFF
>.|few|TRBV19|TRBJ1-1
TGTGCCAGTAGTATAATCGGGGGTCACACTGAAGCTTTCTTT
CASSIIGGHTEAFF
>.|.|TRBV3-1|TRBJ2-1
TGTGCCAGCAGCTCCGGGACGTACTCCTACAATGAGCAGTTCTTC
CASSSGTYSYNEQFF
>TRBD2|.|TRBV30|TRBJ2-3
TGTGCCTGGAGAGCCGGGACTAGCGGCACAGATACGCAGTATTTT
CAWRAGTSGTDTQYF
>.|.|TRBV7-3|TRBJ1-1
TGTGCCAGCAGCTTCACCCTGGGAGGTGAAGCTTTCTTT
CASSFTLGGEAFF
>.|.|TRBV28|TRBJ1-1
TGTGCCAGCGGAGCTTTAAGGGAAGCTTTCTTT
CASGALREAFF
>TRBD1|few|TRBV15|TRBJ1-2
TGTGCCACCAGCAGAGAGACAGGGGGCGGCTATGGCTACACCTTC
CATSRETGGGYGYTF
>.|many|TRBV18|TRBJ1-1
TGTGCCAGCTCACCTGGCAGTGGCGAAGCTTTCTTT
CASSPGSGEAFF
>TRBD1|.|TRBV9|TRBJ1-4
TGTGCCAGCAGCGTAGAGACAGGGTCTAATGAAAAACTGTTTTTT
CASSVETGSNEKLFF
>TRBD1|.|TRBV20-1|TRBJ1-5
TGCAGTGCTAGATTGGGACAGCCTTATAGCAATCAGCCCCAGCATTTT
CSARLGQPYSNQPQHF
>TRBD2|many|TRBV18|TRBJ2-1
TGTGCCAGCTCTGGTGCGGGAGATGAGCAGTTCTTC
CASSGAGDEQFF
>.|many|TRBV2|TRBJ2-7
TGTGCCAGCAGTGATTGGGGTAGAAGCTCCTACGAGCAGTACTTC
CASSDWGRSSYEQYF
>.|many|TRBV2|TRBJ1-5
TGTGCCAGCAGGGAGACACTTCAGCCCCAGCATTTT
CASRETLQPQHF
>TRBD2|many|TRBV6-8|TRBJ2-7
TGTGCCAGCAGTTACTCGAAGTTGAGACTCCGGACTCCGGGAGGAGCTATTTACGAGCAGTACTTC
CASSYSKLRLRTPGGAIYEQYF
>.|few|TRBV12-3/TRBV12-4|TRBJ1-2
TGTGCCAGCAAGCCTGGATTAGAGACGCTCTATGGCTACACCTTC
CASKPGLETLYGYTF
>.|many|TRBV12-3/TRBV12-4|TRBJ2-5
TGTGCCAGCAGTTTTGAGGGAGTGGGACAAGAGACCCAGTACTTC
CASSFEGVGQETQYF
>TRBD1|.|TRBV7-9|TRBJ2-7
TGTGCCGGTTCGCACCCGGACAGGGGGCGCAACGAGCAGTACTTC
CAGSHPDRGRNEQYF
>.|once|TRBV6-1|TRBJ2-7
TGTGCCACCTTCAACTACGAGCAGCACTTC
CATFNYEQHF
>.|few|TRBV3-1|TRBJ1-2
TGTGCCAGCAGTCCAATGACTCCCTCCTCCTCCGGCTACACCTTC
CASSPMTPSSSGYTF
>TRBD2|.|TRBV7-9|TRBJ2-7
TGTGCCAGCAGCCCTAGCGGGAAGCTTTCCTACGAGCAGTACTTC
CASSPSGKLSYEQYF
>.|.|TRBV9|TRBJ1-3
TGTGCCAGCAGCGGAGGAGGGGGATTGGGTTTTGGAAACACCATATATTTT
CASSGGGGLGFGNTIYF
>.|few|TRBV30|TRBJ1-1
TGTGCCTCCCATTCCGGGGGGGTTTCAGTGAACACTGAAGCTTTCTTT
CASHSGGVSVNTEAFF
>.|.|TRBV4-1|TRBJ1-4
TGCGCCAGCAGCCGGGTCCCGGGGTCTCCCGGTGAAAAACTGTTTTTT
CASSRVPGSPGEKLFF
>.|.|TRBV7-9|TRBJ2-3
TGTGCCAGCAGCTTAGGGGACGTAGGAGATACGCAGTATTTT
CASSLGDVGDTQYF
>.|.|TRBV7-6|TRBJ1-2
TGTGCCAGCAGCTTAGGAGCGGTCACAGGGATCCATGGCTACACCTTC
CASSLGAVTGIHGYTF
>.|.|TRBV6-5|TRBJ1-1
TGTGCCAGCAGTTACTTGGGGTCGGGAACTGAAGCTTTCTTT
CASSYLGSGTEAFF
>.|few|TRBV2|TRBJ1-6
TGTGCCAGCAGTCCTACTCCAGGAGCTCTCCCCCACTTT
CASSPTPGALPHF